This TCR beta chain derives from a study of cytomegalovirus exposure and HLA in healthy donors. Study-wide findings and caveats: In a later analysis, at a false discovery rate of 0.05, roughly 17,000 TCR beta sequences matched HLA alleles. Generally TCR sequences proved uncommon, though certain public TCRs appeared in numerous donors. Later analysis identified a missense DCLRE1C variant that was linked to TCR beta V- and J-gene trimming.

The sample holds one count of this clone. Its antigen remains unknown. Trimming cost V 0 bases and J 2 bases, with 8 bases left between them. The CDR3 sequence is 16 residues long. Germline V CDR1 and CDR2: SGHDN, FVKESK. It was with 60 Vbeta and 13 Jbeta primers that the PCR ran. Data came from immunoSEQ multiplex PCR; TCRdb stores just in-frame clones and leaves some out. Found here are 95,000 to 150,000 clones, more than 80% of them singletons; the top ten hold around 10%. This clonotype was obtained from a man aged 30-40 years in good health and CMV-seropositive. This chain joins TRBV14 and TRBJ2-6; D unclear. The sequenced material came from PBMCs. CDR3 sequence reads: CASSQDRTAGANVLTF. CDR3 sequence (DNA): TGTGCCAGCAGCCAAGATCGAACAGCTGGGGCCAACGTCCTGACTTTC.